This TCR beta chain was captured by sequencing in a study of cytomegalovirus exposure and HLA in healthy donors. Findings and limits, study-wide: Looking again later, the authors saw that most CMV-associated TCR beta chains seemed HLA-restricted. In a later analysis, a missense DCLRE1C variant was linked to TCR beta V- and J-gene trimming.

This clone was picked up a small number of times. Antigen: not known. The germline V gene encodes CDR1 MNHGY and CDR2 SVAAGI. The CDR3 totals 12 residues. Trimming cost V 3 bases and J 6 bases, with 5 bases left between them. A multiplex PCR was run with 60 Vbeta primers and 13 Jbeta primers. Profiled with immunoSEQ multiplex PCR; TCRdb holds only in-frame clones, not every one. Of 150,000 to 200,000 clones listed, about 85% were seen once; the top ten hold 1%. This sequence was found in a boy between 2 and 10 years old in good health and CMV-seronegative. Input material: PBMCs. The rearrangement links TRBV6-9 to TRBJ2-2; D is unclear. This CDR3 reads CASSYSAGELFF. Written as DNA, the CDR3 is TGTGCCAGCAGTTACTCAGCCGGGGAGCTGTTTTTT.